This T cell receptor (beta chain) was captured in a study of cytomegalovirus exposure and HLA in healthy donors. Germline trimming cut 5 bases from V and 7 bases from J; bases unmatched to any gene: 11. CDR1 is SGHTA and CDR2 is FQGTGA in the germline V gene. The CDR3 has 16 amino acids. 60 Vbeta and 13 Jbeta primers were used in PCR. This table comes from immunoSEQ multiplex PCR, and its TCRdb copy is limited to in-frame clones, with some not included. This repertoire shows fewer than 250,000 clones, over 70% found once; its top ten account for over 1.5%. Whole-study results and caveats: HLA-A and HLA-B allele assignments for most subjects were reportedly predicted accurately using TCR beta sequences. Rare TCR sequences predominated, though certain public TCRs were found in many donors. Evidence from a later analysis indicated that most CMV-associated TCR beta chains looked HLA-restricted. Segments of the TCR beta V type were, in most cases, productive about 87% or about 30% of the time in an earlier analysis.

With respect to this clone: Antigen specificity is unknown.

The chain carries TRBV7-3 and TRBJ2-7; 13 nucleotides line up with TRBD2. The specimen was PBMCs. The source is a woman aged 18-29 years in good health and CMV-seronegative. The CDR3 region is CASSPSTSGRAREQYF. In nucleotides, the CDR3 is TGTGCCAGCAGCCCTTCAACTAGCGGGAGGGCTAGAGAGCAGTACTTC.